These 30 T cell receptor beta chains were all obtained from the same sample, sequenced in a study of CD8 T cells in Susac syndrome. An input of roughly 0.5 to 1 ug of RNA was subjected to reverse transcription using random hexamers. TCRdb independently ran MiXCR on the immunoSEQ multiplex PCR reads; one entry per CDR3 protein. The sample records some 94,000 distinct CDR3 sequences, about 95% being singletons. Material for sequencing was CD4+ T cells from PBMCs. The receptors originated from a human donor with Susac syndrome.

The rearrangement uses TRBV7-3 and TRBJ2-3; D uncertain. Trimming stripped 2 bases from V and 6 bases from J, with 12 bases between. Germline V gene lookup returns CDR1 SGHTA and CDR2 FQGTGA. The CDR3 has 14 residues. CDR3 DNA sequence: TGTGCCAGCAGCTTATTAGGACCCATCGATACGCAGTATTTT. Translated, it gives CASSLLGPIDTQYF.

CDR3 loop: CASSWGRGAGETQYF. CDR3 DNA: TGTGCCAGCAGCTGGGGGCGGGGGGCGGGAGAGACCCAGTACTTC. The chain joins TRBV7-2 to TRBJ2-5, with 8 bases that match TRBD2. The CDR3 totals 15 residues. The junction had 8 bases not matched to a gene; V was cut back by 4 bases and J by 4 bases. The germline gives CDR1 SGHTA, CDR2 FQGNSA.

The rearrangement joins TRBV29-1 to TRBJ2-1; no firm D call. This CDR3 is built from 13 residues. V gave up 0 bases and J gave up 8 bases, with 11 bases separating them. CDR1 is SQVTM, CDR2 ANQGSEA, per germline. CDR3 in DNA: TGCAGCGTTGAAGAAGCACCAATTGATGAGCAGTTCTTC. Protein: CSVEEAPIDEQFF.

The CDR3 coding sequence is TGTGCCTGGAGTTTGGGACAGAGGAACACTGAAGCTTTCTTT. Its protein is CAWSLGQRNTEAFF. The V and J genes are TRBV30 and TRBJ1-1; TRBD1 aligns across 7 bases. Losses at the gene ends were 2 bases for V and 1 base for J; bases not matched to a gene: 4. Germline assignment: CDR1 GTSNPN and CDR2 SVGIG (reference sequence). There are 14 residues in the CDR3.

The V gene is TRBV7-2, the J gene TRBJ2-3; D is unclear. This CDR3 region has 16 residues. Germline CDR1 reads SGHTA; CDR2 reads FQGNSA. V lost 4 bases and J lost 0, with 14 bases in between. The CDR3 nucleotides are TGTGCCAGCAGCTCGAAGTCACGGCTGAGCACAGATACGCAGTATTTT. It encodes CASSSKSRLSTDTQYF.

The CDR3 coding sequence is TGTGCCAGCAGCCAGACCGGGTCTCATGAGCAGTTCTTC. As protein: CASSQTGSHEQFF. The chain combines TRBV12-3 or TRBV12-4 with TRBJ2-1; D remains unclear. The CDR3 spans 13 residues. V lost 6 bases to trimming and J lost 8 bases, with 14 bases between them.

The CDR3 here is CASSLGTSNQPQHF. The DNA of the CDR3 is TGTGCCAGCAGCTTGGGTACAAGCAATCAGCCCCAGCATTTT. V and J are TRBV12-3 or TRBV12-4 and TRBJ1-5; D unclear. This CDR3 has 14 residues. The V end was cut by 6 bases, the J end by 1 base, with 10 bases between.

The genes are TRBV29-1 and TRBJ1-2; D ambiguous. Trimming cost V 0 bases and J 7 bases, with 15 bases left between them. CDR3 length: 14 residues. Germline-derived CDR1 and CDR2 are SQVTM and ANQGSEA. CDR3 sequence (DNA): TGCAGCGTTGAAGATCGAGGGAGGAGCGGTGGCTACACCTTC. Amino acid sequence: CSVEDRGRSGGYTF. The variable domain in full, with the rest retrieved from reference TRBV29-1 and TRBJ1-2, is SAVISQKPSRDICQRGTSLTIQCQVDSQVTMMFWYRQQPGQSLTLIATANQGSEATYESGFVIDKFPISRPNLTFSTLTVSNMSPEDSSIYLCSVEDRGRSGGYTFGSGTRLTVV.

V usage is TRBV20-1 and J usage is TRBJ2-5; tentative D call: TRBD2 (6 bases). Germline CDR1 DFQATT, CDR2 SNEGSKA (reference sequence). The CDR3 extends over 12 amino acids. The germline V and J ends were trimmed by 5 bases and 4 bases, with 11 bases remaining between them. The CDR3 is CSAGGTVETQYF. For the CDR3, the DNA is TGCAGTGCTGGGGGGACCGTAGAGACCCAGTACTTC.

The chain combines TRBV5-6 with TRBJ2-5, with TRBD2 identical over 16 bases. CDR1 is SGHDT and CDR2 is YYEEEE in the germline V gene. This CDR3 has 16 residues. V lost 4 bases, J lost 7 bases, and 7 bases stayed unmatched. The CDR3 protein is CASSPGLAGGRATQYF. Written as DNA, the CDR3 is TGTGCCAGCAGCCCGGGACTAGCGGGGGGGCGGGCGACCCAGTACTTC. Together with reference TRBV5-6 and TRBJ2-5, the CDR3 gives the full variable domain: DAGVTQSPTHLIKTRGQQVTLRCSPKSGHDTVSWYQQALGQGPQFIFQYYEEEERQRGNFPDRFSGHQFPNYSSELNVNALLLGDSALYLCASSPGLAGGRATQYFGPGTRLLVL.

The CDR3 nucleotides read TGTGCCAGCAGTGAGGGGGGTTGGACTGAAGCTTTCTTT. This encodes CASSEGGWTEAFF. The rearrangement joins TRBV25-1 to TRBJ1-1, with D perhaps matching TRBD1 (5 bases). The V end lost 3 bases, the J end lost 5 bases, and 10 bases lay between the germline ends. Germline V gene sequence: CDR1 MGHDK, CDR2 SYGVNS. The CDR3 is 13 residues long.

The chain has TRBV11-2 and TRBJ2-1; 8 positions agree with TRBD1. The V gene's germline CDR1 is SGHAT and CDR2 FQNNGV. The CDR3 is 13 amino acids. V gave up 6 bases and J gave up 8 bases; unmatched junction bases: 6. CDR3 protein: CASSEDRVDEQFF. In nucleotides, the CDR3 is TGTGCCAGCAGTGAGGACAGGGTAGATGAGCAGTTCTTC.

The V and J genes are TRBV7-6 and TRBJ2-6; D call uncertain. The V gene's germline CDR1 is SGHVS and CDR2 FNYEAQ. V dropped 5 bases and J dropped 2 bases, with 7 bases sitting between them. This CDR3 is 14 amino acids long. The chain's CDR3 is CASSVSAGANVLTF. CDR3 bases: TGTGCCAGCAGCGTAAGCGCTGGGGCCAACGTCCTGACTTTC.

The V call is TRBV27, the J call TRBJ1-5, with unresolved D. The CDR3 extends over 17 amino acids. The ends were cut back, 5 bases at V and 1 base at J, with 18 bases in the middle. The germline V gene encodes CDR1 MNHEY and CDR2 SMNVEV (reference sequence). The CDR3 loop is CASSRARGVGSNQPQHF. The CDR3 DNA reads TGTGCCAGCAGTAGAGCCAGAGGTGTGGGAAGCAATCAGCCCCAGCATTTT.

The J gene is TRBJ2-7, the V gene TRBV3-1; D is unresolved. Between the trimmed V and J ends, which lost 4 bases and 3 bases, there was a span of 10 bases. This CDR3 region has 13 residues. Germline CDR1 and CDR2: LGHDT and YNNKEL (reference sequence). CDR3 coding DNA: TGTGCCAGCAGCCTCAACTTAGGCTACGAGCAGTACTTC. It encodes CASSLNLGYEQYF.

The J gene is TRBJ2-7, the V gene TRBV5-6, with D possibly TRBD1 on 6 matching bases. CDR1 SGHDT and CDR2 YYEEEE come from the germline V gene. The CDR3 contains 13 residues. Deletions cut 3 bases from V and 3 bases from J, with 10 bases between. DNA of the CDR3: TGTGCCAGCAGCTCGACAGGACGCTACGAGCAGTACTTC. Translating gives CASSSTGRYEQYF.

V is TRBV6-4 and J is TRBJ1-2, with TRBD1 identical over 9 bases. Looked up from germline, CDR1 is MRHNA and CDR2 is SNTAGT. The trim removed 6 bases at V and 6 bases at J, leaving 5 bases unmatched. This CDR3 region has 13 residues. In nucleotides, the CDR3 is TGTGCCAGCAGACCAGGGACAGGGAATGGCTACACCTTC. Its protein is CASRPGTGNGYTF.

The CDR3: CASSLRGESYNEQFF. CDR3 DNA: TGTGCCAGCAGCTTACGCGGGGAGTCCTACAATGAGCAGTTCTTC. The chain recombines TRBV7-2 with TRBJ2-1; the D gene is possibly TRBD2 (6 bases). The V gene lost 2 bases and the J gene lost 1 base, with 9 bases spanning the gap. The CDR3 is 15 amino acids. The germline CDR1 and CDR2 sequences are SGHTA and FQGNSA. Variable domain in full (rest from reference TRBV7-2 and TRBJ2-1): GAGVSQSPSNKVTEKGKDVELRCDPISGHTALYWYRQSLGQGLEFLIYFQGNSAPDKSGLPSDRFSAERTGGSVSTLTIQRTQQEDSAVYLCASSLRGESYNEQFFGPGTRLTVL.

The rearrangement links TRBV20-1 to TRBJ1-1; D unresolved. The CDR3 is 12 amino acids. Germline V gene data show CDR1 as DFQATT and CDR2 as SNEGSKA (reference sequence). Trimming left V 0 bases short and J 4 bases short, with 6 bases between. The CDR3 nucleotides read TGCAGTGCTAGAGAGAGAATCACTGAAGCTTTCTTT. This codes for CSARERITEAFF.

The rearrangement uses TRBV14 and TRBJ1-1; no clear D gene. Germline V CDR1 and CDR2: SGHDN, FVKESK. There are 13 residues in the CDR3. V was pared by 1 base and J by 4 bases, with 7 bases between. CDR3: CASSQVLLTEAFF. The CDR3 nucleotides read TGTGCCAGCAGCCAAGTCTTACTCACTGAAGCTTTCTTT.

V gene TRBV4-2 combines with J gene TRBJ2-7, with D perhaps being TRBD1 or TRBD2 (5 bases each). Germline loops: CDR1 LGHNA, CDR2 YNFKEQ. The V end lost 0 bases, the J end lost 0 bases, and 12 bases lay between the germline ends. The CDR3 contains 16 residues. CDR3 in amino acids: CASSQESRESSYEQYF. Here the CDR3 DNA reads TGTGCCAGCAGCCAAGAGTCCAGGGAGAGCTCCTACGAGCAGTACTTC.

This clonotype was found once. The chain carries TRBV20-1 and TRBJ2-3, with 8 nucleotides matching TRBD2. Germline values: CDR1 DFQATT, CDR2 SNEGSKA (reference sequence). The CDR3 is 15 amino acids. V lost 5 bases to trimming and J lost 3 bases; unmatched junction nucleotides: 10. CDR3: CSAPRAGEGTDTQYF. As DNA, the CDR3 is TGCAGTGCTCCTAGAGCGGGGGAAGGGACAGATACGCAGTATTTT.

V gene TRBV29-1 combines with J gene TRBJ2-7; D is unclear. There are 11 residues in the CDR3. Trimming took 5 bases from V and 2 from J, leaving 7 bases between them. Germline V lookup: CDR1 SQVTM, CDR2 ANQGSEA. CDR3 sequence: CSVQVPYEQYF. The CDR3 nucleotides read TGCAGCGTTCAAGTCCCCTACGAGCAGTACTTC.

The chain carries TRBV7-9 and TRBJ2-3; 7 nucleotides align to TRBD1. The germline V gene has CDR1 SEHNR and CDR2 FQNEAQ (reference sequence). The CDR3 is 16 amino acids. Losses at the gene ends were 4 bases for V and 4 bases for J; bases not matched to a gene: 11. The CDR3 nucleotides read TGTGCCAGCAGCTCTAGGGACAGTAAGGAGGCAGATACGCAGTATTTT. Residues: CASSSRDSKEADTQYF.

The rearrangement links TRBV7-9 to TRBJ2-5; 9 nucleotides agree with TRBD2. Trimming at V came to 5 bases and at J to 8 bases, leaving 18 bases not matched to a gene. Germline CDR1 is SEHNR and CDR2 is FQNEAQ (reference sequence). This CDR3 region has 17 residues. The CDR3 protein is CASSSPGTSSRRNTQYF. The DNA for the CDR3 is TGTGCCAGCAGCAGTCCCGGGACTAGCAGTAGGCGAAATACCCAGTACTTC.

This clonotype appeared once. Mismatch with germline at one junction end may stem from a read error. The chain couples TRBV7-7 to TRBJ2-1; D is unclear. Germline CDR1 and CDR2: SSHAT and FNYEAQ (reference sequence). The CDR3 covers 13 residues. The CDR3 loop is CASSFAEYNEQFF. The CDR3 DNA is TGTGCTAGCAGCTTTGCTGAATACAATGAGCAGTTCTTC.

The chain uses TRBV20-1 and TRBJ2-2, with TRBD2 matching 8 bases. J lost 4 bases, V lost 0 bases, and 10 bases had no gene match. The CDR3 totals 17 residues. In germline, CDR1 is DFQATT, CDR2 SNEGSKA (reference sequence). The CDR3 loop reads CSARDLQGLVGTGELFF. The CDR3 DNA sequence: TGCAGTGCTAGAGATCTCCAGGGACTAGTTGGCACCGGGGAGCTGTTTTTT.

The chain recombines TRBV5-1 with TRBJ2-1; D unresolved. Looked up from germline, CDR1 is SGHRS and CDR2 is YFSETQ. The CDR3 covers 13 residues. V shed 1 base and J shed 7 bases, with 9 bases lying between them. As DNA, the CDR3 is TGCGCCAGCAGCTTGCTAGTGGCGAATGAGCAGTTCTTC. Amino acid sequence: CASSLLVANEQFF.

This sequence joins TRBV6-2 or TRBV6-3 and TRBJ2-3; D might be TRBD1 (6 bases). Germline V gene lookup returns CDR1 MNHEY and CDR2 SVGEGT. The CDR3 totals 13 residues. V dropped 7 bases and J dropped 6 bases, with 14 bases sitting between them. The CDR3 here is CASIGQTRDTQYF. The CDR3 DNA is TGTGCCAGCATAGGACAGACCAGGGATACGCAGTATTTT.

Here the CDR3 reads CGGQGNYGYTF. In DNA form, the CDR3 reads TGCGGGGGACAGGGGAACTATGGCTACACCTTC. The chain couples TRBV20-1 to TRBJ1-2, with TRBD1 matching 10 bases. Germline assignment: CDR1 DFQATT and CDR2 SNEGSKA (reference sequence). CDR3 length: 11 residues.